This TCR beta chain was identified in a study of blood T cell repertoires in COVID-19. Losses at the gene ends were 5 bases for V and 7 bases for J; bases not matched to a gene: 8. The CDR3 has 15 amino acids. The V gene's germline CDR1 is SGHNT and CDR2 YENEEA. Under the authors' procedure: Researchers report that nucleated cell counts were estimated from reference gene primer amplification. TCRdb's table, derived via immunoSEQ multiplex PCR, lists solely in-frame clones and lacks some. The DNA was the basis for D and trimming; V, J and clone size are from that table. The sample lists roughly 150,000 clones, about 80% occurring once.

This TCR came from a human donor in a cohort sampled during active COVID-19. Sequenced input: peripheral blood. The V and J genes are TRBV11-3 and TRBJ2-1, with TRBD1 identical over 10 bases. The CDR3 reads CASSPRGQGMNEQFF. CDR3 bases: TGTGCCAGCAGCCCCAGGGGACAGGGGATGAATGAGCAGTTCTTC.